Detailed here is one T cell receptor beta chain. These data come from a study of control samples from healthy donors and cancer patients. Germline V gene sequence: CDR1 LGHNA, CDR2 YSLEER. The V segment lost 0 bases and the J segment 4 bases; nucleotides outside the gene matches: 5. This CDR3 contains 16 residues. The assay was immunoSEQ multiplex PCR, and TCRdb's table has in-frame clones only and misses some. The profile shows 100,000 to 150,000 clones, 87% of them singletons. The sequencing input was blood. V and J are TRBV4-3 and TRBJ2-1; TRBD2 agrees at 8 bases. This TCR was sampled from a man between 40 and 49 years old in good health. CDR3 protein: CASSQDTSGGYNEQFF. The CDR3 DNA sequence: TGCGCCAGCAGCCAAGATACGAGCGGGGGATACAATGAGCAGTTCTTC.